This T cell receptor (beta chain) originates from a study of siplizumab effects on memory and regulatory T cells. Study-wide points: Sequences below about 10^-5 frequency were poorly captured. As a result, only a minor fraction of alloreactive clones mapped to unstimulated subsets. The naive T cell population seemed more diverse than memory cells and seemed a major contributor to the alloresponse. Alloreactive sequences whose origin lay in unstimulated CD4+ memory cells were significantly reduced by siplizumab. Left unconfirmed was the suppressive function of proliferating Tregs from siplizumab cultures.

About this clone: Its target is not known.

Trimming cost V 6 bases and J 0 bases; bases outside gene matches: 8. The CDR3 is 16 amino acids. Germline CDR1 and CDR2: SGHDT and YYEEEE. Only in-frame clones appear in the TCRdb table, and some are missing; sequencing was by immunoSEQ multiplex PCR. The table shows about 110,000 clones, with more than 90% occurring only once. Sequenced input: CD4+ T cells sorted from blood. The sequence derives from a human donor in good health. The chain combines TRBV5-6 with TRBJ2-5, with TRBD2 matching 10 bases. The CDR3 region is CASTYRGLAYQETQYF. CDR3 sequence (DNA): TGTGCCAGCACCTACCGGGGACTAGCGTACCAAGAGACCCAGTACTTC.